This entry features one TCR beta chain sequence. Sequencing used immunoSEQ multiplex PCR; TCRdb keeps in-frame clones, though not all of them. This table has 37,000 or so clones, 75% to 90% appearing once. The V gene lost 5 bases and the J gene lost 2 bases, with 21 bases spanning the gap. There are 17 residues in the CDR3. Germline lookup yields CDR1 SGHVS and CDR2 FQNEAQ. The sample originates from a study of CD4 T cells in relation to SARS-CoV-2 and coronaviruses. The rearrangement uses TRBV7-8 and TRBJ2-5; tentatively, D is TRBD2 (8 bases). The receptor was isolated from an adult with COVID-19. The specimen sequenced was memory CD4+ T cells from PBMCs. The DNA for the CDR3 is TGTGCCAGCAGCAGCCCCCGGGGGGGCAGGGGGCAAGAGACCCAGTACTTC. It is translated as CASSSPRGGRGQETQYF. The full variable domain, in which reference TRBV7-8 and TRBJ2-5 provide the parts outside the CDR3, is GAGVSQSPRYKVAKRGQDVALRCDPISGHVSLFWYQQALGQGPEFLTYFQNEAQLDKSGLPSDRFFAERPEGSVSTLKIQRTQQEDSAVYLCASSSPRGGRGQETQYFGPGTRLLVL.